Below are 10 T cell receptor beta chains sequenced from a single sample in a study of Graves' ophthalmopathy and Graves' hyperthyroidism. RNA transcripts yielded amplified TCR beta CDR3 regions. After a first-round RT-PCR with HTBI primers, a second-round multiplex PCR was run. TCRdb itself ran the multiplex PCR reads through MiXCR, one entry per CDR3 protein. This sample has 200,000 to 250,000 distinct CDR3 sequences, with approximately 42% found just once. Sequenced input: peripheral blood. The source of these receptors is an adult man with Graves' ophthalmopathy.

The chain has TRBV20-1 and TRBJ2-7; 7 nucleotides match TRBD1. CDR1 DFQATT and CDR2 SNEGSKA come from the germline V gene (reference sequence). Unmatched junction bases numbered 5, after V lost 0 bases and J lost 3 bases. The CDR3 sequence is 14 residues long. Here the CDR3 DNA reads TGCAGTGCTAGAGATTCTTGGGACAGCTACGAGCAGTACTTC. Residues: CSARDSWDSYEQYF.

J is TRBJ2-7 and V is TRBV20-1; D possibly matches TRBD1 or TRBD2 (5 bases each). The CDR3 totals 14 residues. With 5 bases removed from V and 1 base from J, the gap between germline ends came to 15 bases. Germline-derived CDR1 and CDR2 are DFQATT and SNEGSKA (reference sequence). This CDR3 reads CSAEGAGGSYEQYF. CDR3 in DNA: TGCAGTGCTGAAGGGGCAGGCGGGTCCTACGAGCAGTACTTC.

Here the CDR3 reads CASSPISTNEQYF. The DNA of the CDR3 is TGTGCCAGCAGTCCGATCTCGACCAACGAGCAGTACTTC. The chain is built from TRBV5-8 and TRBJ2-7; unclear D gene. V shed 5 bases and J shed 5 bases, with 14 bases lying between them. The CDR3 extends over 13 amino acids. Germline V gene lookup returns CDR1 SGHTS and CDR2 YDEGEE.

As concerns this clonotype: One end of the junction does not line up with germline, which may come from a read error. Here the CDR3 DNA reads TGCGCCAGCAGCTTGGAACCCCTCCTCTCTGGGGCCAACGTCCTGATTTTC. This encodes CASSLEPLLSGANVLIF. The chain couples TRBV5-1 to TRBJ2-6; a possible D gene is TRBD1 (5 bases). CDR1 is SGHRS and CDR2 is YFSETQ in the germline V gene. The CDR3 contains 17 residues.

The rearrangement joins TRBV2 to TRBJ2-7, with D perhaps TRBD2 (6 bases). The germline gives CDR1 SNHLY, CDR2 FYNNEI. This CDR3 comprises 16 residues. V lost 6 bases and J lost 2, with 20 bases in between. The CDR3 region is CASSHIPSSAAYEQYF. Here the CDR3 DNA reads TGTGCCAGCAGCCACATCCCGTCTAGCGCCGCCTACGAGCAGTACTTC.

This chain connects TRBV5-1 to TRBJ1-2; D is perhaps TRBD1 (6 bases). The CDR3 sequence is 16 residues long. Germline lookup yields CDR1 SGHRS and CDR2 YFSETQ. Trimming took 4 bases from V and 0 from J, leaving 16 bases between them. This CDR3 is CASSSLGTITNYGYTF. CDR3 coding DNA: TGCGCCAGCAGCAGCCTCGGGACAATTACTAACTATGGCTACACCTTC. The full variable domain, its missing parts supplied by reference TRBV5-1 and TRBJ1-2, is KAGVTQTPRYLIKTRGQQVTLSCSPISGHRSVSWYQQTPGQGLQFLFEYFSETQRNKGNFPGRFSGRQFSNSRSEMNVSTLELGDSALYLCASSSLGTITNYGYTFGSGTRLTVV.

This clonotype was picked up a small number of times. The chain links TRBV7-9 to TRBJ2-7; 8 bases agree with TRBD2. The CDR3 runs to 15 residues. The V gene end was trimmed by 3 bases and the J gene end by 2 bases; junction bases not matched to a gene: 6. Germline V gives CDR1 SEHNR, CDR2 FQNEAQ (reference sequence). This CDR3 is CASSLGAGVTYEQYF. CDR3 sequence (DNA): TGTGCCAGCAGCTTGGGAGCGGGAGTCACCTACGAGCAGTACTTC.

The gene calls are TRBV20-1 and TRBJ1-2; D remains ambiguous. The length of the CDR3 is 11 residues. Germline CDR1 DFQATT, CDR2 SNEGSKA (reference sequence). DNA for the CDR3: TGCGGCATCCAGCCCAACTATGGCTACACCTTC. Translated, it gives CGIQPNYGYTF.

J is TRBJ1-1 and V is TRBV12-3 or TRBV12-4, with D perhaps TRBD1 (6 bases). The V and J ends lost 10 bases and 0 bases respectively, with 15 bases between them. The CDR3 is 14 residues long. CDR3 nucleotide sequence: TGTGCCATCAAAGGACAGCTCATGAACACTGAAGCTTTCTTT. It specifies CAIKGQLMNTEAFF.

The rearrangement uses TRBV18 and TRBJ1-1, with D unresolved. Germline V CDR1 and CDR2: KGHSH, LQKENI. CDR3 length equals 16 residues. Trimming shortened V by 6 bases and J by 2 bases, and 19 bases separated the two germline ends. CDR3 protein: CASSQTTNKLNTEAFF. The CDR3 region has the DNA TGTGCCAGCTCGCAAACAACCAACAAACTCAACACTGAAGCTTTCTTT.